Reported below is one TCR beta chain. CDR3 length equals 17 residues. The V gene's germline CDR1 is LNHNV and CDR2 YYDKDF (reference sequence). The V gene lost 1 base and the J gene lost 2 bases, with 14 bases spanning the gap. The sample belongs to a study of blood T cell repertoires in COVID-19. Measured with immunoSEQ multiplex PCR; TCRdb has only the in-frame clones, and not every one. The table lists more than 200,000 clones, approximately 91% of them singletons. The receptor was isolated from a woman aged 60-70 years with acute or convalescent COVID-19. The V gene is TRBV15, the J gene TRBJ2-2, with no clear D. The sequencing sample was made of peripheral blood. The CDR3 DNA follows: TGTGCCACCAGCAGAGGGCTAGGTGGGTCAAACACCGGGGAGCTGTTTTTT. Translated: CATSRGLGGSNTGELFF.